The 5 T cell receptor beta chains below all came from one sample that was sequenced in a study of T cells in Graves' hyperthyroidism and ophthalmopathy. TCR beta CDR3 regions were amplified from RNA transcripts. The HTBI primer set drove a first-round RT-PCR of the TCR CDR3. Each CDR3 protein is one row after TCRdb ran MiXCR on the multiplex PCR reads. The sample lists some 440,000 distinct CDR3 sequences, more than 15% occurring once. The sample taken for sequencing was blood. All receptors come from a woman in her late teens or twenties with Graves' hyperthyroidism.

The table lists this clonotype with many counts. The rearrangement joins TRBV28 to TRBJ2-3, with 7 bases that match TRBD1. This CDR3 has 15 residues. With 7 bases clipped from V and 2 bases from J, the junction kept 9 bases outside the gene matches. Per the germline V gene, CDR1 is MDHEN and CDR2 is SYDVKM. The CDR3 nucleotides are TGTGCCAGCAAATCCCCGGACAGGACCACAGATACGCAGTATTTT. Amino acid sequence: CASKSPDRTTDTQYF.

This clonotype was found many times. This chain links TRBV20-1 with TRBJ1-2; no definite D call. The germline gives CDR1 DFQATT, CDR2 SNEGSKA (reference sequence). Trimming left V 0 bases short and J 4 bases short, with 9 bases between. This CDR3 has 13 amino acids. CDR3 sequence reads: CSARDRQTYGYTF. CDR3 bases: TGCAGTGCTAGAGATCGGCAGACCTATGGCTACACCTTC.

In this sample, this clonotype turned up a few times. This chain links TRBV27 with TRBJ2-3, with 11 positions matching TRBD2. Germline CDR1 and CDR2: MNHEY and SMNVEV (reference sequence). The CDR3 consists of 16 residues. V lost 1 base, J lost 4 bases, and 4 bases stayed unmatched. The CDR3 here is CASSLFLAGGADTQYF. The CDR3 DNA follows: TGTGCCAGCAGTTTATTTTTAGCGGGAGGGGCAGATACGCAGTATTTT.

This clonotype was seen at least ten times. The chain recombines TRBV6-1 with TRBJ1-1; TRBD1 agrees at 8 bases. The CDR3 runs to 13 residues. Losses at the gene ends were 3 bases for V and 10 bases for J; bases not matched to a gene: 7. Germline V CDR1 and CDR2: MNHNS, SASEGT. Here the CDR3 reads CASSDRQGRGAFF. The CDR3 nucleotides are TGTGCCAGCAGTGACCGACAGGGGCGAGGAGCTTTCTTT.

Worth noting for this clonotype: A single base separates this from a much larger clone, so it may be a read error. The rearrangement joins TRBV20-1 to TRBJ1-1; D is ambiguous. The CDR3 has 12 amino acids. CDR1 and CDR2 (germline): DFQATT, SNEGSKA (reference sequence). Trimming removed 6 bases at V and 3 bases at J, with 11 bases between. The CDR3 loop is CSARSEDTEAFF. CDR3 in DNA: TGCAGTGCCCGATCAGAGGACACTGAAGCTTTCTTT.